Detailed here is one T cell receptor beta chain. V lost 0 bases and J lost 10, with 9 bases in between. The germline gives CDR1 LNHDA, CDR2 SQIVND (reference sequence). CDR3 length: 13 amino acids. Produced via immunoSEQ multiplex PCR; TCRdb's table is partial and in-frame only. The sample includes 80,000 to 95,000 clones, roughly 91% seen only once; the top ten take less than 0.75%. This record comes from a study of OX40 agonist ivuxolimab in advanced cancers. The sequencing used CD4+ or CD8+ T cells sorted from blood, collected in a trial of the OX40 agonist ivuxolimab. The rearrangement uses TRBV19 and TRBJ1-4; D remains ambiguous. The TCR was taken from an adult with an advanced solid tumor such as melanoma, head and neck, liver or kidney cancer. The CDR3 loop reads CASSIDRGAKLFF. DNA for the CDR3: TGTGCCAGTAGTATAGATCGGGGAGCAAAACTGTTTTTT.